Sequencing of this T cell receptor (beta chain) was carried out in a study of response to subunit inactivated influenza vaccine. J gave up 5 bases and V 8 bases, and 7 bases lay outside the gene matches. Germline V gives CDR1 DFQATT, CDR2 SNEGSKA (reference sequence). This CDR3 is 12 amino acids long. One entry per CDR3 protein, called by TCRdb with MiXCR from the RT-PCR reads. The table includes a few hundred thousand distinct CDR3 sequences, 21% detected once. The TCR sequence derives from a man aged 45-69 years who received an inactivated influenza vaccine. V and J are TRBV20-1 and TRBJ2-7, with 9 positions matching TRBD1. Sequenced material: PBMCs from blood, taken roughly 20 months after vaccination. The CDR3, as DNA: TGCAGTCCGGGACAGGGAAGGAACGAGCAGTACTTC. This encodes CSPGQGRNEQYF.